The 19 T cell receptor beta chains below come from one sample, sequenced in a study of T-cell memory formation after mild COVID-19. TCRdb redid the calling of the 5' RACE reads with MiXCR, one entry per CDR3 protein. Of roughly 510,000 distinct CDR3 sequences in the sample, 15% to 20% were seen once. What was sequenced was PBMCs or a T cell subset sorted from them (not recorded which). The receptors stem from an adult woman who had mild COVID-19 (a few samples of this study predate the infection). Cell type and time point are not known.

The gene calls are TRBV24-1 and TRBJ2-1; possibly TRBD1 or TRBD2 for D (5 bases each). Germline values: CDR1 KGHDR, CDR2 SFDVKD. V lost 5 bases and J 5 bases, leaving 24 bases between the germline ends. CDR3 size: 18 residues. Here the CDR3 reads CATSGEGAQGPGHNEQFF. The DNA for the CDR3 is TGTGCCACCAGTGGGGAAGGGGCCCAGGGACCCGGACACAATGAGCAGTTCTTC.

The genes are TRBV20-1 and TRBJ2-7, with 7 bases lining up with TRBD1. Germline V gives CDR1 DFQATT, CDR2 SNEGSKA (reference sequence). Unmatched junction bases numbered 7, after V lost 0 bases and J lost 2 bases. The CDR3 runs 15 residues. CDR3 in amino acids: CSARDSEDRPYEQYF. The CDR3, as DNA: TGCAGTGCTAGAGATTCCGAGGACAGGCCCTACGAGCAGTACTTC.

In its sample, this clonotype was seen a few times. The chain links TRBV7-2 to TRBJ2-7; no firm D call. Germline V lookup: CDR1 SGHTA, CDR2 FQGNSA. Trimming shortened V by 5 bases and J by 3 bases, and 14 bases separated the two germline ends. The CDR3 consists of 14 residues. The CDR3 DNA reads as TGTGCCAGCAGCCCGCGTATTAGGGACTACGAGCAGTACTTC. This codes for CASSPRIRDYEQYF.

The V call is TRBV6-1, the J call TRBJ1-5; TRBD1 aligns across 9 bases. This CDR3 has 17 amino acids. Germline V gene lookup returns CDR1 MNHNS and CDR2 SASEGT. V dropped 4 bases and J dropped 2; count of bases not matched to a gene: 9. The CDR3 sequence is CASSGLTGGLGNQPQHF. The CDR3 DNA sequence: TGTGCCAGCAGTGGGCTGACAGGGGGACTAGGCAATCAGCCCCAGCATTTT.

The chain has TRBV7-9 and TRBJ2-4, with TRBD2 matching 8 bases. Germline trimming cut 5 bases from V and 1 base from J; bases unmatched to any gene: 4. Looked up from germline, CDR1 is SEHNR and CDR2 is FQNEAQ (reference sequence). This CDR3 region has 15 residues. For the CDR3, the DNA is TGTGCCAGCAGCCCCGGGAGGGGGGCCAAAAACATTCAGTACTTC. It codes for CASSPGRGAKNIQYF.

A few counts support this clonotype. The chain employs TRBV20-1 and TRBJ1-6; D not resolved. CDR1 DFQATT and CDR2 SNEGSKA come from the germline V gene (reference sequence). The CDR3 has 13 amino acids. With 6 bases removed from V and 7 bases from J, the gap between germline ends came to 13 bases. CDR3 DNA sequence: TGCAGTGCACTCAAGGCAGTAAATTCACCCCTCCACTTT. Its protein is CSALKAVNSPLHF.

This clonotype was detected a few times. The chain couples TRBV4-2 to TRBJ2-2; TRBD1 might be the D (6 bases). The CDR3 has 17 amino acids. Germline V CDR1 and CDR2: LGHNA, YNFKEQ. V shed 0 bases and J shed 5 bases, with 16 bases lying between them. DNA of the CDR3: TGTGCCAGCAGCCAAGACGTGTCGGGACACGGTACCGGGGAGCTGTTTTTT. Its translation is CASSQDVSGHGTGELFF.

This clonotype was counted a few times. CDR3 protein: CSARTSGETNTGELFF. CDR3 nucleotide sequence: TGCAGTGCCCGGACTAGCGGGGAGACGAACACCGGGGAGCTGTTTTTT. The chain employs TRBV20-1 and TRBJ2-2; TRBD2 aligns across 12 bases. Trimming took 6 bases from V and 0 from J; bases not matched to a gene: 5. Germline V gene data show CDR1 as DFQATT and CDR2 as SNEGSKA (reference sequence). The CDR3 has 16 amino acids.

This clonotype turned up a few times. This chain uses TRBV30 with TRBJ1-1, with 8 bases that match TRBD1. CDR3 length: 21 amino acids. The V gene end was trimmed by 2 bases and the J gene end by 4 bases; junction bases not matched to a gene: 27. In germline, CDR1 is GTSNPN, CDR2 SVGIG (reference sequence). The CDR3 reads CAWSNTFGQGGKVRVGTEAFF. The CDR3 nucleotides read TGTGCCTGGAGTAACACCTTCGGACAGGGAGGAAAAGTGAGAGTAGGCACTGAAGCTTTCTTT.

Many counts were recorded for this clonotype. The rearrangement joins TRBV12-3 or TRBV12-4 to TRBJ2-7; 10 bases fit TRBD2. The trim removed 5 bases at V and 0 bases at J, leaving 7 bases unmatched. The CDR3 is 16 amino acids. CDR3 in DNA: TGTGCCAGCAGTCCCCGGACTAGCGGAAGCTCCTACGAGCAGTACTTC. It yields the protein CASSPRTSGSSYEQYF.

The sample holds many counts of this clonotype. The V call is TRBV7-3, the J call TRBJ1-6; D call uncertain. The V gene lost 2 bases and the J gene lost 8 bases, with 10 bases spanning the gap. The germline gives CDR1 SGHTA, CDR2 FQGTGA. This CDR3 has 14 residues. The CDR3 spells CASSLSPPDSPLHF. CDR3 bases: TGTGCCAGCAGCTTATCCCCCCCGGATTCACCCCTCCACTTT.

This clonotype was counted many times. The V gene is TRBV6-5, the J gene TRBJ2-5, with 8 bases that match TRBD1. CDR1 and CDR2 (germline): MNHEY, SVGAGI. The CDR3 has 14 amino acids. With 5 bases clipped from V and 4 bases from J, the junction kept 6 bases outside the gene matches. The CDR3 bases are TGTGCCAGCAGTAGAACAGGGGGAGGAGAGACCCAGTACTTC. This gives the protein CASSRTGGGETQYF.

The CDR3 DNA sequence: TGTGCCAGCAGATCGGACAGGACGAACACCGGGGAGCTGTTTTTT. Translating it yields CASRSDRTNTGELFF. This chain joins TRBV6-1 and TRBJ2-2, with 7 nucleotides matching TRBD1. V lost 6 bases and J lost 0; bases outside the gene matches: 4. CDR3 length: 15 residues. Germline CDR1 MNHNS, CDR2 SASEGT.

The sample holds a few counts of this clonotype. This chain joins TRBV29-1 and TRBJ2-3; a possible D gene is TRBD2 (7 bases). V was pared by 4 bases and J by 4 bases, with 30 bases between. Germline-derived CDR1 and CDR2 are SQVTM and ANQGSEA. The CDR3 extends over 19 amino acids. Here the CDR3 DNA reads TGCAGCGTTGGTCGGGGGGCAATTCTGACGAGGGCACCGCCAGATACGCAGTATTTT. It translates to CSVGRGAILTRAPPDTQYF.

This clonotype was counted a few times. The rearrangement joins TRBV20-1 to TRBJ2-7; TRBD2 aligns across 10 bases. Germline values: CDR1 DFQATT, CDR2 SNEGSKA (reference sequence). The CDR3 covers 14 residues. Trimming at V came to 4 bases and at J to 3 bases, leaving 6 bases not matched to a gene. The CDR3 DNA reads TGCAGTGCTACTTCTAGCGGGGGTGACTACGAGCAGTACTTC. This codes for CSATSSGGDYEQYF.

This clonotype has only a few counts. V gene TRBV20-1 combines with J gene TRBJ1-1; 7 nucleotides align to TRBD1. In germline, CDR1 is DFQATT, CDR2 SNEGSKA (reference sequence). J was trimmed by 1 base and V by 5 bases; bases with no gene match: 16. This CDR3 region has 17 residues. CDR3 sequence reads: CSAAIYRDSLPNTEAFF. CDR3 nucleotide sequence: TGCAGTGCTGCCATTTACCGGGACAGCTTACCGAACACTGAAGCTTTCTTT.

This clonotype showed up just a few times. V and J are TRBV5-1 and TRBJ1-5, with D perhaps matching TRBD1 (5 bases). Germline assignment: CDR1 SGHRS and CDR2 YFSETQ. V dropped 2 bases and J dropped 8 bases, with 11 bases sitting between them. This CDR3 spans 13 amino acids. Here the CDR3 reads CASSFGGTEPQHF. In DNA form, the CDR3 reads TGCGCCAGCAGCTTCGGAGGGACGGAGCCCCAGCATTTT.

This clonotype was seen repeatedly, ten times or more. V usage is TRBV20-1 and J usage is TRBJ2-1, with TRBD2 matching 9 bases. The CDR3 contains 16 residues. The V and J ends lost 0 bases and 5 bases, in that order; junction bases with no gene match: 8. CDR1 is DFQATT and CDR2 is SNEGSKA in the germline V gene (reference sequence). The CDR3 is CSARDPERGENNEQFF. The CDR3 region has the DNA TGCAGTGCTAGAGATCCTGAGCGGGGGGAAAACAATGAGCAGTTCTTC.

This clonotype was recorded a few times. V usage is TRBV4-1 and J usage is TRBJ1-2; no firm D call. Germline CDR1 and CDR2: MGHRA and YSYEKL. Between the trimmed V and J ends, which lost 0 bases and 0 bases, there was a span of 8 bases. The CDR3 is made up of 15 amino acids. CDR3 sequence reads: CASSQDSSTNYGYTF. In nucleotides, the CDR3 is TGCGCCAGCAGCCAAGATTCCAGTACTAACTATGGCTACACCTTC.